The next 16 T cell receptor beta chains were all read from a single sample in a study of graft-versus-host responses after intestinal transplantation. Data came from immunoSEQ multiplex PCR; TCRdb stores just in-frame clones and leaves some out. This table holds some 100,000 clones, 80% to 95% found once. No antigen has been assigned to these receptors. Sample: unstimulated CD8+ T cells sorted from spleen or lymph node cells, taken before transplant. These receptors all stem from a human donor who was the organ donor for an intestinal transplant.

The CDR3 is CASSPRPRLGTAKNIQYF. Here the CDR3 DNA reads TGTGCCAGCAGCCCCCGACCCCGACTAGGGACAGCCAAAAACATTCAGTACTTC. This chain connects TRBV4-2 to TRBJ2-4, with a possible D match to TRBD2 (6 bases). Germline assignment: CDR1 LGHNA and CDR2 YNFKEQ. This CDR3 comprises 18 residues. Trimming left V 4 bases short and J 0 bases short, with 19 bases between.

This sequence joins TRBV6-5 and TRBJ2-3, with D possibly matching TRBD1 (7 bases). V dropped 2 bases and J dropped 2 bases, with 11 bases sitting between them. Looked up from germline, CDR1 is MNHEY and CDR2 is SVGAGI. CDR3 size: 15 residues. The CDR3 nucleotides read TGTGCCAGCAGTTACGCAGGGGGGCCCACAGATACGCAGTATTTT. Its protein is CASSYAGGPTDTQYF.

The chain employs TRBV2 and TRBJ2-3; 7 bases are shared with TRBD2. The CDR3 has 15 residues. Germline lookup yields CDR1 SNHLY and CDR2 FYNNEI. The J segment lost 4 bases and the V segment lost 8 bases, leaving 12 bases of the junction unmatched. CDR3 DNA sequence: TGTGCCAGCTATGACAGTCGGGGGGTCCCAGATACGCAGTATTTT. Translation gives CASYDSRGVPDTQYF.

The CDR3 DNA reads TGTGCCAGCAGCTCCATGAATAGAGCTGAAGCTTTCTTT. This encodes CASSSMNRAEAFF. The chain couples TRBV11-2 to TRBJ1-1; D is ambiguous. The CDR3 consists of 13 residues. Trimming stripped 4 bases from V and 6 bases from J, with 12 bases between. The V gene's germline CDR1 is SGHAT and CDR2 FQNNGV.

V gene TRBV7-9 combines with J gene TRBJ2-5, with TRBD1 identical over 11 bases. This CDR3 is 16 amino acids long. CDR1 SEHNR and CDR2 FQNEAQ come from the germline V gene (reference sequence). J gave up 2 bases and V 5 bases, and 7 bases lay outside the gene matches. The CDR3 spells CASSPAGQGGQETQYF. CDR3 nucleotides: TGTGCCAGCAGCCCGGCGGGACAGGGGGGACAAGAGACCCAGTACTTC.

The J gene is TRBJ1-6, the V gene TRBV11-2; 7 bases fit TRBD1. J was trimmed by 1 base and V by 2 bases; bases with no gene match: 8. The CDR3 is 18 residues long. Germline assignment: CDR1 SGHAT and CDR2 FQNNGV. CDR3 coding DNA: TGTGCCAGCAGCTTATTCTACGACAGGGAGTCCTATAATTCACCCCTCCACTTT. Amino acid sequence: CASSLFYDRESYNSPLHF.

This clone has a single count. The chain uses TRBV9 and TRBJ2-7; D is uncertain. V gave up 0 bases and J gave up 1 base, with 8 bases separating them. Germline assignment: CDR1 SGDLS and CDR2 YYNGEE. The CDR3 loop spans 14 amino acids. Written as DNA, the CDR3 is TGTGCCAGCAGCGTAGGAACAGATTCCTACGAGCAGTACTTC. Its translation: CASSVGTDSYEQYF.

The rearrangement links TRBV28 to TRBJ1-4, with a weak D call TRBD1 (6 bases). CDR1 is MDHEN and CDR2 is SYDVKM in the germline V gene. The CDR3 spans 17 residues. The ends were cut back, 5 bases at V and 0 bases at J, with 16 bases in the middle. CDR3 coding DNA: TGTGCCAGCAGTCCCCCGGGACATCCAACAACTAATGAAAAACTGTTTTTT. Translating gives CASSPPGHPTTNEKLFF.

This rearrangement joins TRBV2 to TRBJ1-5, with D perhaps matching TRBD1 (5 bases). CDR3 length: 14 amino acids. The V and J ends lost 6 bases and 10 bases respectively, with 19 bases between them. Looked up from germline, CDR1 is SNHLY and CDR2 is FYNNEI. CDR3 DNA: TGTGCCAGCAGGGGGCTGGGGGGGTTCCGTCCCCAGCATTTT. It codes for CASRGLGGFRPQHF.

The V gene is TRBV2, the J gene TRBJ2-7; 7 bases are a match to TRBD1. The germline V gene has CDR1 SNHLY and CDR2 FYNNEI. The CDR3 has 17 residues. The trim removed 0 bases at V and 0 bases at J, leaving 8 bases unmatched. CDR3 coding DNA: TGTGCCAGCAGTGAAGCGCTTAACAGGGGATTCTCCTACGAGCAGTACTTC. It is translated as CASSEALNRGFSYEQYF. The full variable domain, in which reference TRBV2 and TRBJ2-7 provide the parts outside the CDR3, is EPEVTQTPSHQVTQMGQEVILRCVPISNHLYFYWYRQILGQKVEFLVSFYNNEISEKSEIFDDQFSVERPDGSNFTLKIRSTKLEDSAMYFCASSEALNRGFSYEQYFGPGTRLTVT.

This rearrangement joins TRBV13 to TRBJ2-5, with 11 bases matching TRBD2. In germline, CDR1 is PRHDT, CDR2 FYEKMQ (reference sequence). CDR3 length: 19 amino acids. J was trimmed by 2 bases and V by 5 bases; bases with no gene match: 16. Here the CDR3 reads CASSPPEGLAEPSQETQYF. The CDR3 DNA reads TGTGCCAGCAGCCCACCCGAGGGACTAGCGGAACCCTCTCAAGAGACCCAGTACTTC.

The gene calls are TRBV27 and TRBJ2-1, with 8 bases that match TRBD1. V shed 3 bases, J shed 0 bases, and the junction held 4 bases outside the gene matches. The CDR3 extends over 16 amino acids. Germline CDR1 reads MNHEY; CDR2 reads SMNVEV (reference sequence). The CDR3 is CASSFSGGSSYNEQFF. CDR3 DNA: TGTGCCAGCAGTTTCTCAGGGGGCAGCTCCTACAATGAGCAGTTCTTC.

The genes are TRBV21-1 and TRBJ1-6. TRBV21-1 is labeled a pseudogene. This CDR3 contains 17 residues. This chain's CDR3 is CASSNNDTRLYNSPLHF. Here the CDR3 DNA reads TGTGCCAGCAGCAATAATGACACTAGGTTATATAATTCACCCCTCCACTTT.

This clone was seen once. The chain has TRBV7-7 and TRBJ2-2; TRBD1 might be the D (5 bases). The ends were cut back, 5 bases at V and 8 bases at J, with 12 bases in the middle. Germline lookup yields CDR1 SSHAT and CDR2 FNYEAQ (reference sequence). This CDR3 region has 13 residues. In nucleotides, the CDR3 is TGTGCCAGCAGCCCCCCCGCAGGGGGGGAGCTGTTTTTT. It yields the protein CASSPPAGGELFF.

The count of this clone is one. The chain joins TRBV5-1 to TRBJ1-6; 8 bases agree with TRBD1. Germline CDR1 reads SGHRS; CDR2 reads YFSETQ. This CDR3 contains 16 residues. The J segment lost 7 bases and the V segment lost 3 bases, leaving 9 bases of the junction unmatched. Here the CDR3 reads CASSYPSGQENSPLHF. The CDR3 DNA is TGCGCCAGCAGCTACCCCTCGGGACAGGAAAATTCACCCCTCCACTTT.

This chain links TRBV10-2 with TRBJ2-2; D call uncertain. Per germline, CDR1 WSHSY and CDR2 SAAADI. With 7 bases removed from V and 6 bases from J, the gap between germline ends came to 9 bases. The CDR3 is made up of 12 amino acids. CDR3 amino acids: CASINFPGELFF. The CDR3 nucleotides are TGCGCCAGCATAAATTTTCCCGGGGAGCTGTTTTTT.